This TCR beta chain was retrieved from a study of naive and memory T cell subsets. The CDR3 spans 18 residues. Germline values: CDR1 MNHEY, CDR2 SVGEGT. The ends were cut back, 2 bases at V and 2 bases at J, with 16 bases in the middle. Two oligonucleotides, mixed equimolar, formed the beta constant-region primer covering TRBC1 and TRBC2. An oligonucleotide with the SP2 primer and a 12-nucleotide UMI was ligated to the cDNA 3' end. Each CDR3 protein is one row after TCRdb ran MiXCR on the UMI-ligation and nested PCR reads. The sample has tens of thousands of distinct CDR3 sequences, 10% to 15% seen once; the top ten hold roughly a fifth. Sample share makes this clonotype medium-sized (0.01 to 0.1%). Effector memory cells were sorted as CD45RA-CD27-, EMRA cells as CD45RA+CD27-.

The rearrangement joins TRBV6-2 or TRBV6-3 to TRBJ2-6, with D perhaps matching TRBD1 or TRBD2 (6 bases each). The sequence was obtained from a human donor in good health. The sample was effector memory CD4+ T cells from blood. Noted subset: effector memory, CD45RA- CD27-. CDR3 DNA sequence: TGTGCCAGCAGTTACCGGACCGGGGGCGCTGCTGGGGCCAACGTCCTGACTTTC. Translation gives CASSYRTGGAAGANVLTF.